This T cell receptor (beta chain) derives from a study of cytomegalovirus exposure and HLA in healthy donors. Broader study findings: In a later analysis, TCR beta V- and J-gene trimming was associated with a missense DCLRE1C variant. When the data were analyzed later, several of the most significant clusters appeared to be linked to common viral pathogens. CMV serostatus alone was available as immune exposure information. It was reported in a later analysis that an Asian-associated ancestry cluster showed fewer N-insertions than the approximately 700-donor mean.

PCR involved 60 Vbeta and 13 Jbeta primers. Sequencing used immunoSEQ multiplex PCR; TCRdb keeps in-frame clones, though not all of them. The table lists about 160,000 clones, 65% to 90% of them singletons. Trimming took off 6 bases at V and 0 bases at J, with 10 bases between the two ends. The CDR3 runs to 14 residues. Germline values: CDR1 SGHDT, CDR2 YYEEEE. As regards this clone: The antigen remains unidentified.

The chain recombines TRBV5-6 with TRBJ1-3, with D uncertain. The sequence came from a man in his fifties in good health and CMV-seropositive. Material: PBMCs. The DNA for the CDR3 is TGTGCCAGCACCGGGTTACACTCTGGAAACACCATATATTTT. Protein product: CASTGLHSGNTIYF.